Following are 31 T cell receptor beta chains from one sample sequenced in a study of blood T cell repertoires in COVID-19. Assay used: immunoSEQ multiplex PCR; TCRdb lists only in-frame clones, some missing. In the table there are about 200,000 clones, 85% to 90% of which are singletons. The sample consisted of peripheral blood. Source of these receptors: a middle-aged man with acute or convalescent COVID-19.

This rearrangement joins TRBV7-8 to TRBJ2-7, with 15 bases lining up with TRBD2. Germline trimming cut 5 bases from V and 11 bases from J; bases unmatched to any gene: 7. Germline-derived CDR1 and CDR2 are SGHVS and FQNEAQ. The CDR3 loop spans 14 amino acids. The CDR3 DNA reads TGTGCCAGCAGCGACCGGACTAGCGGGGGGGGAGAGTACGTC. Amino acids: CASSDRTSGGGEYV.

This clone was seen only once. At one boundary the junction diverges from the germline segment, which might be a read error. The rearrangement joins TRBV7-7 to TRBJ1-1; D is ambiguous. CDR3 length: 14 amino acids. Per germline, CDR1 SSHAT and CDR2 FNYEAQ (reference sequence). The CDR3 DNA reads as TGTGCTAGCAGCCCCCTGGGAGGTTTGGCTGAAGCTTTCTTT. It codes for CASSPLGGLAEAFF. The whole variable domain, remainder taken from reference TRBV7-7 and TRBJ1-1, is GAGVSQSPRYKVTKRGQDVTLRCDPISSHATLYWYQQALGQGPEFLTYFNYEAQPDKSGLPSDRFSAERPEGSISTLTIQRTEQRDSAMYRCASSPLGGLAEAFFGQGTRLTVV.

The rearrangement joins TRBV19 to TRBJ2-2, with a weak D call TRBD1 (6 bases). V dropped 5 bases and J dropped 3 bases, with 10 bases sitting between them. Per germline, CDR1 LNHDA and CDR2 SQIVND (reference sequence). The CDR3 has 14 amino acids. CDR3 loop: CASSEDSDTGELFF. In nucleotides, the CDR3 is TGTGCCAGTAGTGAGGACAGCGACACCGGGGAGCTGTTTTTT. The full variable domain, in which reference TRBV19 and TRBJ2-2 provide the parts outside the CDR3, is DGGITQSPKYLFRKEGQNVTLSCEQNLNHDAMYWYRQDPGQGLRLIYYSQIVNDFQKGDIAEGYSVSREKKESFPLTVTSAQKNPTAFYLCASSEDSDTGELFFGEGSRLTVL.

The chain couples TRBV5-1 to TRBJ1-6, with a possible D match to TRBD1 (6 bases). The germline gives CDR1 SGHRS, CDR2 YFSETQ. Deletions cut 4 bases from V and 7 bases from J, with 15 bases between. The CDR3 extends over 15 amino acids. CDR3 sequence: CASSGGQKHNSPLHF. For the CDR3, the DNA is TGCGCCAGCAGCGGGGGACAAAAACACAATTCACCCCTCCACTTT. Filled out from reference TRBV5-1 and TRBJ1-6, the complete variable domain reads KAGVTQTPRYLIKTRGQQVTLSCSPISGHRSVSWYQQTPGQGLQFLFEYFSETQRNKGNFPGRFSGRQFSNSRSEMNVSTLELGDSALYLCASSGGQKHNSPLHFGNGTRLTVT.

The rearrangement links TRBV14 to TRBJ2-3; the D gene is possibly TRBD2 (5 bases). Trimming removed 0 bases from V and 1 base from J, with 17 bases in between. Germline CDR1 SGHDN, CDR2 FVKESK. The CDR3 contains 18 residues. CDR3: CASSQEVRGHGGTDTQYF. The DNA of the CDR3 is TGTGCCAGCAGCCAAGAGGTCAGAGGGCACGGGGGCACAGATACGCAGTATTTT.

The V and J genes are TRBV28 and TRBJ1-3; 8 nucleotides line up with TRBD1. The germline gives CDR1 MDHEN, CDR2 SYDVKM. Trimming removed 5 bases from V and 7 bases from J; junction bases left unmatched: 7. The CDR3 contains 14 residues. The chain's CDR3 is CASSPGQGTNTIYF. The CDR3 DNA reads TGTGCCAGCAGTCCAGGACAGGGTACGAACACCATATATTTT.

V is TRBV5-1 and J is TRBJ2-3; tentative D call: TRBD2 (6 bases). V was clipped by 4 bases and J by 0 bases, with 9 bases between them. The germline V gene encodes CDR1 SGHRS and CDR2 YFSETQ. The CDR3 sequence is 14 residues long. The CDR3 coding sequence is TGCGCCAGCAGCCCAGGGACTAGCACAGATACGCAGTATTTT. Its protein product is CASSPGTSTDTQYF.

The chain couples TRBV2 to TRBJ2-7, with D possibly matching TRBD2 (5 bases). Trimming took 6 bases from V and 4 from J, leaving 7 bases between them. The CDR3 length is 11 residues. Germline-derived CDR1 and CDR2 are SNHLY and FYNNEI. CDR3 protein: CASSRDYEQYF. In DNA, the CDR3 is TGTGCCAGCAGCCGGGATTACGAGCAGTACTTC.

This clone was seen only once. The chain carries TRBV6-5 and TRBJ2-1; D remains unclear. Trimming left V 0 bases short and J 15 bases short, with 12 bases between. The germline V gene has CDR1 MNHEY and CDR2 SVGAGI. The CDR3 contains 12 residues. CDR3 loop: CASSYSSSIWFF. CDR3 coding DNA: TGTGCCAGCAGTTACTCGAGTTCAATATGGTTCTTC.

A single count supports this clone. The chain links TRBV5-1 to TRBJ1-2; 9 nucleotides line up with TRBD1. Germline trimming cut 0 bases from V and 3 bases from J; bases unmatched to any gene: 6. The CDR3 extends over 16 amino acids. Germline values: CDR1 SGHRS, CDR2 YFSETQ. CDR3 sequence (DNA): TGCGCCAGCAGCTTGGCCCGGACAGGGGATTACTATGGCTACACCTTC. Its translation: CASSLARTGDYYGYTF.

The CDR3 loop reads CASREDRAGHGYTF. DNA for the CDR3: TGTGCCAGCAGGGAAGACAGGGCAGGTCATGGCTACACCTTC. The rearrangement uses TRBV25-1 and TRBJ1-2, with 7 positions matching TRBD1. CDR3 length equals 14 residues. The germline V gene encodes CDR1 MGHDK and CDR2 SYGVNS. The ends lost 6 bases at V and 6 bases at J; junction bases unmatched: 10.

The V gene is TRBV5-1, the J gene TRBJ1-2; D is possibly TRBD1 (6 bases). This CDR3 is 14 amino acids long. Trimming left V 0 bases short and J 5 bases short, with 11 bases between. Germline CDR1 reads SGHRS; CDR2 reads YFSETQ. The CDR3 sequence: CASSLGQGPYGYTF. In nucleotides, the CDR3 is TGCGCCAGCAGCTTGGGGCAGGGGCCTTATGGCTACACCTTC.

The J gene is TRBJ2-6, the V gene TRBV19; D ambiguous. Trimming left V 3 bases short and J 1 base short, with 16 bases between. The CDR3 has 18 amino acids. Germline V gene data show CDR1 as LNHDA and CDR2 as SQIVND (reference sequence). CDR3 sequence reads: CASSIVVRSRSGANVLTF. CDR3 DNA sequence: TGTGCCAGTAGTATTGTTGTGAGAAGTAGATCTGGGGCCAACGTCCTGACTTTC. Looking up the rest from reference TRBV19 and TRBJ2-6 gives the full variable domain: DGGITQSPKYLFRKEGQNVTLSCEQNLNHDAMYWYRQDPGQGLRLIYYSQIVNDFQKGDIAEGYSVSREKKESFPLTVTSAQKNPTAFYLCASSIVVRSRSGANVLTFGAGSRLTVL.

The CDR3 is CSVDRASGSTYEQYF. The CDR3 DNA sequence: TGCAGCGTTGATCGGGCTAGCGGGAGTACCTACGAGCAGTACTTC. The chain carries TRBV29-1 and TRBJ2-7, with TRBD2 identical over 10 bases. The V segment lost 3 bases and the J segment 2 bases; nucleotides outside the gene matches: 7. CDR1 and CDR2 from the germline V gene are SQVTM and ANQGSEA. CDR3 size: 15 residues.

The V call is TRBV19, the J call TRBJ2-7; D possibly corresponds to TRBD1 (6 bases). From germline, CDR1 is LNHDA and CDR2 SQIVND (reference sequence). The CDR3 spans 17 residues. Trimming left V 9 bases short and J 0 bases short, with 24 bases between. CDR3 in amino acids: CARIKRVGGPSSYEQYF. CDR3 in DNA: TGTGCCAGAATTAAACGGGTTGGGGGCCCAAGCTCCTACGAGCAGTACTTC.

This clone appeared a few times. This rearrangement joins TRBV18 to TRBJ2-2, with a possible D match to TRBD1 (6 bases). CDR3 length: 15 amino acids. V lost 0 bases and J 1 base, leaving 6 bases between the germline ends. From germline, CDR1 is KGHSH and CDR2 LQKENI. The CDR3 loop is CASSPPGQNTGELFF. The DNA of the CDR3 is TGTGCCAGCTCACCACCGGGACAGAACACCGGGGAGCTGTTTTTT. Drawing the rest from reference TRBV18 and TRBJ2-2, the complete variable domain is NAGVMQNPRHLVRRRGQEARLRCSPMKGHSHVYWYRQLPEEGLKFMVYLQKENIIDESGMPKERFSAEFPKEGPSILRIQQVVRGDSAAYFCASSPPGQNTGELFFGEGSRLTVL.

This clone was picked up a small number of times. The chain couples TRBV27 to TRBJ2-2, with a weak D call TRBD1 (5 bases). Germline-derived CDR1 and CDR2 are MNHEY and SMNVEV (reference sequence). The CDR3 is made up of 15 amino acids. Trimming stripped 3 bases from V and 6 bases from J, with 14 bases between. For the CDR3, the DNA is TGTGCCAGCAGTTTGGGGCTAGGGGTCGCCGGGGAGCTGTTTTTT. This translates into CASSLGLGVAGELFF.

The chain carries TRBV18 and TRBJ2-3, with unresolved D. This CDR3 comprises 15 residues. The germline CDR1 and CDR2 sequences are KGHSH and LQKENI. V lost 0 bases to trimming and J lost 2 bases, with 9 bases between them. CDR3 sequence reads: CASSPPSQFTDTQYF. In DNA form, the CDR3 reads TGTGCCAGCTCACCACCTTCGCAGTTCACAGATACGCAGTATTTT.

This clone was seen once. This rearrangement joins TRBV6-1 to TRBJ2-1, with TRBD2 identical over 10 bases. This CDR3 contains 17 residues. The junction had 4 bases not matched to a gene; V was cut back by 2 bases and J by 0 bases. Germline V lookup: CDR1 MNHNS, CDR2 SASEGT. CDR3 DNA: TGTGCCAGCAGTGAATTAGCGGGGGGAAGCTCCTACAATGAGCAGTTCTTC. Its translation: CASSELAGGSSYNEQFF.

The gene calls are TRBV19 and TRBJ2-7, with 8 bases lining up with TRBD1. Germline lookup yields CDR1 LNHDA and CDR2 SQIVND (reference sequence). The CDR3 is 13 amino acids. J lost 5 bases, V lost 3 bases, and 3 bases had no gene match. CDR3 in DNA: TGTGCCAGTAGTATGGGGACAGGTAACGAGCAGTACTTC. Translation gives CASSMGTGNEQYF.

The table lists this clone with a count of one. The J gene is TRBJ1-6, the V gene TRBV6-6; 7 bases agree with TRBD1. This CDR3 spans 15 amino acids. Germline V gives CDR1 MNHNY, CDR2 SVGAGI (reference sequence). J lost 6 bases, V lost 0 bases, and 2 bases had no gene match. The DNA for the CDR3 is TGTGCCAGCAGTTACTCCAACAGGGGTAATTCACCCCTCCACTTT. Protein sequence: CASSYSNRGNSPLHF.

The V call is TRBV27, the J call TRBJ1-2, with 7 bases that match TRBD1. With 5 bases clipped from V and 8 bases from J, the junction kept 14 bases outside the gene matches. The CDR3 is 15 amino acids. CDR1 and CDR2 (germline): MNHEY, SMNVEV (reference sequence). CDR3 loop: CASSPQLQGIHGYTF. Here the CDR3 DNA reads TGTGCCAGCAGTCCCCAACTACAGGGGATTCACGGCTACACCTTC.

The chain has TRBV5-1 and TRBJ1-4, with D unclear. Trimming cost V 2 bases and J 0 bases, with 11 bases left between them. Germline-derived CDR1 and CDR2 are SGHRS and YFSETQ. The CDR3 has 16 residues. The CDR3 loop reads CASSLGLLTTNEKLFF. DNA for the CDR3: TGCGCCAGCAGCTTAGGACTTCTAACAACTAATGAAAAACTGTTTTTT. The full variable domain, with the rest looked up from reference TRBV5-1 and TRBJ1-4, is KAGVTQTPRYLIKTRGQQVTLSCSPISGHRSVSWYQQTPGQGLQFLFEYFSETQRNKGNFPGRFSGRQFSNSRSEMNVSTLELGDSALYLCASSLGLLTTNEKLFFGSGTQLSVL.

The chain has TRBV4-2 and TRBJ1-3, with 7 bases lining up with TRBD1. CDR1 LGHNA and CDR2 YNFKEQ come from the germline V gene. The CDR3 length is 15 residues. The V segment lost 2 bases and the J segment 0 bases; nucleotides outside the gene matches: 1. CDR3 in amino acids: CASSQTGDSGNTIYF. CDR3 coding DNA: TGTGCCAGCAGCCAAACAGGGGACTCTGGAAACACCATATATTTT.

This chain links TRBV28 with TRBJ1-2; maybe TRBD1 (6 bases). Germline assignment: CDR1 MDHEN and CDR2 SYDVKM. The CDR3 spans 14 residues. Trimming took off 5 bases at V and 4 bases at J, with 14 bases between the two ends. Here the CDR3 reads CASSRITGIYGYTF. The CDR3 DNA sequence: TGTGCCAGCAGTCGAATAACAGGGATCTATGGCTACACCTTC.

CDR3 in amino acids: CASSPQDNQGAMAFF. The CDR3 nucleotides are TGTGCCAGCTCACCACAGGACAATCAGGGGGCGATGGCTTTCTTT. The chain recombines TRBV18 with TRBJ1-1; TRBD1 agrees at 8 bases. The trim removed 1 base at V and 11 bases at J, leaving 12 bases unmatched. Germline lookup yields CDR1 KGHSH and CDR2 LQKENI. The CDR3 runs 15 residues.

The rearrangement links TRBV28 to TRBJ1-1, with D hard to call. The CDR3 totals 13 residues. The V and J ends lost 3 bases and 10 bases respectively, with 15 bases between them. In germline, CDR1 is MDHEN, CDR2 SYDVKM. The CDR3 sequence is CASSLVAPRGAFF. The CDR3 DNA reads as TGTGCCAGCAGTTTGGTCGCCCCTAGAGGAGCTTTCTTT. Drawing the rest from reference TRBV28 and TRBJ1-1, the complete variable domain is DVKVTQSSRYLVKRTGEKVFLECVQDMDHENMFWYRQDPGLGLRLIYFSYDVKMKEKGDIPEGYSVSREKKERFSLILESASTNQTSMYLCASSLVAPRGAFFGQGTRLTVV.

This chain joins TRBV15 and TRBJ2-3, with 11 bases lining up with TRBD1. This CDR3 region has 18 residues. Per germline, CDR1 LNHNV and CDR2 YYDKDF (reference sequence). V lost 3 bases and J lost 0; bases outside the gene matches: 8. The CDR3 bases are TGTGCCACCAGCAGGGACAGGGGGCACTGGGGCAGCACAGATACGCAGTATTTT. Its translation: CATSRDRGHWGSTDTQYF.

The CDR3 reads CASSEALSGTANYGYTF. The DNA of the CDR3 is TGTGCCAGCAGTGAAGCGCTTAGCGGGACAGCTAACTATGGCTACACCTTC. This chain uses TRBV6-1 with TRBJ1-2; 7 nucleotides agree with TRBD1. V was clipped by 0 bases and J by 0 bases; unmatched bases: 7. The CDR3 length is 17 residues. From germline, CDR1 is MNHNS and CDR2 SASEGT.

The rearrangement links TRBV5-4 to TRBJ1-2; D unclear. V was pared by 2 bases and J by 8 bases, with 16 bases between. This CDR3 has 14 amino acids. From germline, CDR1 is SGHNT and CDR2 YYREEE (reference sequence). CDR3 in DNA: TGTGCCAGCAGCTTTGTGGCCCGTGGGGAGGGCTACACCTTC. As protein: CASSFVARGEGYTF.

The gene calls are TRBV20-1 and TRBJ1-1, with D tentatively TRBD1 (6 bases). CDR3 size: 11 residues. Trimming took off 7 bases at V and 3 bases at J, with 9 bases between the two ends. Germline CDR1 and CDR2: DFQATT and SNEGSKA (reference sequence). This chain's CDR3 is CSVQGYTEAFF. DNA for the CDR3: TGCAGTGTACAGGGATACACTGAAGCTTTCTTT.